Listed here are 27 T cell receptor beta chains from one sample, sequenced in a study of blood T cell repertoires in COVID-19. The data were produced by immunoSEQ multiplex PCR, yet TCRdb's version contains in-frame clones alone and is incomplete. The sample lists about 46,000 clones, 70% to 90% seen once, with approximately 3.1% in the top ten. Sequencing input: PBMCs or T cells enriched from blood (not recorded which). The receptors stem from a woman in her 50s who had recovered from COVID-19.

The chain carries TRBV28 and TRBJ1-4; possibly TRBD1 for D (5 bases). Germline V CDR1 and CDR2: MDHEN, SYDVKM. The CDR3 contains 16 residues. V was pared by 5 bases and J by 2 bases, with 15 bases between. CDR3: CASSRPLGGTNEKLFF. The DNA of the CDR3 is TGTGCCAGCAGTCGCCCCTTGGGGGGGACTAATGAAAAACTGTTTTTT.

The gene calls are TRBV5-4 and TRBJ1-1, with D perhaps matching TRBD1 (6 bases). V lost 0 bases to trimming and J lost 5 bases, with 14 bases between them. This CDR3 has 15 amino acids. Per the germline V gene, CDR1 is SGHNT and CDR2 is YYREEE (reference sequence). The CDR3 DNA reads TGTGCCAGCAGCTTGGGGTCACAGGGAAGGACTGAAGCTTTCTTT. This translates into CASSLGSQGRTEAFF.

This clone was observed a few times. The CDR3 sequence: CASSELPGQGTYEQYF. In nucleotides, the CDR3 is TGCGCCAGCAGTGAGTTGCCGGGACAGGGGACCTACGAGCAGTACTTC. The chain couples TRBV10-1 to TRBJ2-7, with 10 bases matching TRBD1. CDR1 WNHNN and CDR2 SYGVQD come from the germline V gene (reference sequence). CDR3 size: 16 residues. The trim removed 1 base at V and 2 bases at J, leaving 5 bases unmatched.

The chain has TRBV5-1 and TRBJ2-4, with TRBD1 identical over 9 bases. CDR3 length: 17 residues. CDR1 SGHRS and CDR2 YFSETQ come from the germline V gene. Trimming removed 0 bases from V and 6 bases from J; junction bases left unmatched: 10. This CDR3 is CASSLEPGQGRGNIQYF. In DNA, the CDR3 is TGCGCCAGCAGCTTGGAGCCGGGACAGGGTCGGGGAAACATTCAGTACTTC.

The chain links TRBV18 to TRBJ1-2; 12 nucleotides align to TRBD1. The junction had 2 bases not matched to a gene; V was cut back by 3 bases and J by 3 bases. The V gene's germline CDR1 is KGHSH and CDR2 LQKENI. This CDR3 is 15 amino acids long. Written as DNA, the CDR3 is TGTGCCAGCTCACCTGGGACAGGGGGCGACTATGGCTACACCTTC. It specifies CASSPGTGGDYGYTF.

In its sample, this clone was seen once. The chain uses TRBV28 and TRBJ1-5; D perhaps matches TRBD1 (6 bases). With 7 bases removed from V and 7 bases from J, the gap between germline ends came to 11 bases. The CDR3 runs to 12 residues. In germline, CDR1 is MDHEN, CDR2 SYDVKM. The CDR3 DNA reads TGTGCCAGCACCTCAGGGGTGCAGCCCCAGCATTTT. Its translation is CASTSGVQPQHF.

This chain's CDR3 is CAIRGLETQYF. As DNA, the CDR3 is TGTGCCATCCGCGGCCTAGAGACCCAGTACTTC. The V call is TRBV10-3, the J call TRBJ2-5; D is unresolved. Trimming stripped 8 bases from V and 4 bases from J, with 8 bases between. The CDR3 runs to 11 residues. Germline assignment: CDR1 ENHRY and CDR2 SYGVKD.

Regarding this clone: Other DNA sequences of this sample code for an identical CDR3. The J gene is TRBJ2-1, the V gene TRBV18, with 9 positions matching TRBD2. V was clipped by 6 bases and J by 1 base; unmatched bases: 4. This CDR3 spans 15 amino acids. Germline V gene lookup returns CDR1 KGHSH and CDR2 LQKENI. The CDR3 bases are TGTGCCAGCTCGCCAGCGGGGGGTTCCTACAATGAGCAGTTCTTC. Residues: CASSPAGGSYNEQFF.

This chain uses TRBV5-4 with TRBJ1-4, with D perhaps TRBD1 (5 bases). This CDR3 contains 17 residues. Germline V lookup: CDR1 SGHNT, CDR2 YYREEE (reference sequence). V lost 4 bases and J lost 4, with 20 bases in between. This CDR3 reads CASSDGTGGFGNEKLFF. CDR3 coding DNA: TGTGCCAGCAGCGACGGGACGGGGGGGTTTGGTAATGAAAAACTGTTTTTT.

The V gene is TRBV6-2 or TRBV6-3, the J gene TRBJ1-3; no clear D. CDR1 and CDR2 (germline): MNHEY, SVGEGT. The CDR3 length is 15 residues. The V end was cut by 4 bases, the J end by 0 bases, with 10 bases between. The CDR3 DNA sequence: TGTGCCAGCAGTTTCCAGGCCCACTCTGGAAACACCATATATTTT. Translating it yields CASSFQAHSGNTIYF.

The chain couples TRBV11-2 to TRBJ1-4, with D maybe TRBD1 (6 bases). V lost 5 bases and J 4 bases, leaving 8 bases between the germline ends. This CDR3 has 13 amino acids. Germline V CDR1 and CDR2: SGHAT, FQNNGV. The CDR3 DNA reads as TGTGCCAGCAGCCAGGGGATTAATGAAAAACTGTTTTTT. Residues: CASSQGINEKLFF. Full variable domain (remainder filled in from reference TRBV11-2 and TRBJ1-4): EAGVAQSPRYKIIEKRQSVAFWCNPISGHATLYWYQQILGQGPKLLIQFQNNGVVDDSQLPKDRFSAERLKGVDSTLKIQPAKLEDSAVYLCASSQGINEKLFFGSGTQLSVL.

The V gene is TRBV12-3 or TRBV12-4, the J gene TRBJ1-4, with D perhaps TRBD1 (5 bases). V was cut by 5 bases and J by 8 bases, with 9 bases left in between. The CDR3 contains 12 residues. CDR3 loop: CASSKRGEKLFF. For the CDR3, the DNA is TGTGCCAGCAGTAAACGGGGGGAAAAACTGTTTTTT.

The chain couples TRBV2 to TRBJ1-3; TRBD1 aligns across 7 bases. The CDR3 covers 14 residues. V gave up 7 bases and J gave up 0 bases; unmatched junction bases: 3. Germline assignment: CDR1 SNHLY and CDR2 FYNNEI. The CDR3 region has the DNA TGTGCCAGCAAGGGGGACAGCTCTGGAAACACCATATATTTT. It encodes CASKGDSSGNTIYF.

The chain is built from TRBV19 and TRBJ1-2, with 7 bases identical to TRBD1. The CDR3 has 17 amino acids. Germline trimming cut 6 bases from V and 2 bases from J; bases unmatched to any gene: 15. CDR1 and CDR2 from the germline V gene are LNHDA and SQIVND (reference sequence). For the CDR3, the DNA is TGTGCCAGTAGCCCCGGGACAGTCCTGCGCGGAAACTATGGCTACACCTTC. Protein product: CASSPGTVLRGNYGYTF.

The gene calls are TRBV14 and TRBJ2-5; D remains ambiguous. The V and J ends lost 0 bases and 7 bases respectively, with 6 bases between them. This CDR3 has 12 amino acids. Germline V gene sequence: CDR1 SGHDN, CDR2 FVKESK. CDR3 sequence: CASSQDYRTQYF. Here the CDR3 DNA reads TGTGCCAGCAGCCAAGACTACAGGACCCAGTACTTC. The whole variable domain, remainder taken from reference TRBV14 and TRBJ2-5, is EAGVTQFPSHSVIEKGQTVTLRCDPISGHDNLYWYRRVMGKEIKFLLHFVKESKQDESGMPNNRFLAERTGGTYSTLKVQPAELEDSGVYFCASSQDYRTQYFGPGTRLLVL.

The chain employs TRBV1 and TRBJ2-1; no check of the table's D call, TRBD2, against the DNA was made. TRBV1 is recorded as a pseudogene. The CDR3 totals 14 residues. The CDR3 sequence is CTSSPGTPNNEQFF. The CDR3 bases are TGCACCAGCAGTCCTGGGACTCCAAACAATGAGCAGTTCTTC.

The chain joins TRBV19 to TRBJ1-2; no clear D gene. CDR3 size: 12 residues. V lost 3 bases, J lost 5 bases, and 7 bases lay in between. Germline CDR1 is LNHDA and CDR2 is SQIVND (reference sequence). CDR3 DNA sequence: TGTGCCAGTAGTATCCCCGGGTATGGCTACACCTTC. It translates to CASSIPGYGYTF.

The chain employs TRBV28 and TRBJ2-7, with 7 bases that match TRBD2. The V gene end was trimmed by 6 bases and the J gene end by 3 bases; junction bases not matched to a gene: 5. Per germline, CDR1 MDHEN and CDR2 SYDVKM. This CDR3 spans 13 amino acids. The CDR3 DNA reads as TGTGCCAGCAGGGACGGGACTAACTACGAGCAGTACTTC. Its protein product is CASRDGTNYEQYF.

This clone was seen a handful of times. The CDR3 here is CSVNPRGSNYGYTF. The CDR3, as DNA: TGCAGCGTCAATCCCAGGGGATCCAACTATGGCTACACCTTC. This rearrangement joins TRBV29-1 to TRBJ1-2, with D possibly matching TRBD1 (6 bases). Germline CDR1 reads SQVTM; CDR2 reads ANQGSEA. Trimming left V 6 bases short and J 2 bases short, with 16 bases between. This CDR3 region has 14 residues.

V gene TRBV4-2 combines with J gene TRBJ2-2; TRBD2 matches at 13 bases. The V gene's germline CDR1 is LGHNA and CDR2 YNFKEQ. Germline trimming cut 4 bases from V and 2 bases from J; bases unmatched to any gene: 4. There are 17 residues in the CDR3. As DNA, the CDR3 is TGTGCCAGCAGCCGCGGACTAGCGGGGGCCAACACCGGGGAGCTGTTTTTT. Translated: CASSRGLAGANTGELFF.

J is TRBJ2-7 and V is TRBV7-9; 9 positions match TRBD1. The CDR3 is made up of 15 amino acids. Germline CDR1 reads SEHNR; CDR2 reads FQNEAQ (reference sequence). J was trimmed by 2 bases and V by 3 bases; bases with no gene match: 5. In DNA form, the CDR3 reads TGTGCCAGCAGCTTCTACGGGACAGGGCCCTACGAGCAGTACTTC. It translates to CASSFYGTGPYEQYF.

This clone occurred a few times. The CDR3 nucleotides are TGTGCCAGCAGCCCGCGGGATTATTCACCCCTCCACTTT. Its translation: CASSPRDYSPLHF. The rearrangement uses TRBV7-9 and TRBJ1-6, with D uncertain. V was cut by 5 bases and J by 8 bases, with 10 bases left in between. CDR1 SEHNR and CDR2 FQNEAQ come from the germline V gene (reference sequence). CDR3 length: 13 amino acids.

The V and J genes are TRBV3-1 (or the pseudogene TRBV3-2) and TRBJ2-5; 8 nucleotides match TRBD1. The V gene's germline CDR1 is LGHDT and CDR2 YNNKEL (reference sequence). The junction had 4 bases not matched to a gene; V was cut back by 5 bases and J by 5 bases. This CDR3 region has 13 residues. The CDR3 here is CASSTGGRETQYF. CDR3 bases: TGTGCCAGCAGCACAGGGGGAAGGGAGACCCAGTACTTC.

The chain is built from TRBV5-1 and TRBJ1-4; the match to TRBD1 covers 8 bases. The CDR3 runs 16 residues. CDR1 is SGHRS and CDR2 is YFSETQ in the germline V gene. The junction had 4 bases not matched to a gene; V was cut back by 3 bases and J by 0 bases. In DNA form, the CDR3 reads TGCGCCAGCAGCTGGGGACAGGATCCAACTAATGAAAAACTGTTTTTT. Its translation is CASSWGQDPTNEKLFF.

The table lists this clone with a count of one. The V and J genes are TRBV6-2 or TRBV6-3 and TRBJ1-5; D not certain. V was trimmed by 8 bases and J by 1 base, leaving 15 bases between them. Germline CDR1 reads MNHEY; CDR2 reads SVGEGT. The CDR3 is 15 amino acids. CDR3 nucleotide sequence: TGTGCCAGCCGCCCGGCCGGGTTCAGCAATCAGCCCCAGCATTTT. Protein product: CASRPAGFSNQPQHF.

This rearrangement joins TRBV28 to TRBJ2-1; 8 nucleotides agree with TRBD1. This CDR3 is built from 13 residues. Losses at the gene ends were 6 bases for V and 7 bases for J; bases not matched to a gene: 5. Per germline, CDR1 MDHEN and CDR2 SYDVKM. The CDR3 is CASSRTGWNEQFF. Written as DNA, the CDR3 is TGTGCCAGCAGCAGGACAGGGTGGAATGAGCAGTTCTTC.

V and J are TRBV5-1 and TRBJ1-1; D unresolved. This CDR3 is 13 amino acids long. The V gene's germline CDR1 is SGHRS and CDR2 YFSETQ. Trimming removed 4 bases from V and 0 bases from J, with 7 bases in between. The CDR3 coding sequence is TGCGCCAGCAGCCAACAGATGAACACTGAAGCTTTCTTT. It is translated as CASSQQMNTEAFF.